This T cell receptor beta chain appears in the sequencing data of a study of T cells after yellow fever vaccination. This clonotype is medium-sized by share. Germline V gene data show CDR1 as SQVTM and CDR2 as ANQGSEA. V lost 3 bases to trimming and J lost 4 bases, with 15 bases between them. This CDR3 is 14 amino acids long. TCRdb analysed the 5' RACE reads with MiXCR anew, one entry per CDR3 protein. In the table there are approximately 12,000 distinct CDR3 sequences, under 6.5% of which are singletons. The clonotype originates from a man in his thirties or forties who received the YFV17D yellow fever vaccine. Here the sequenced sample was PBMCs, either bulk or a sorted T-cell subset (CD4+, CD8+, memory, or dextramer-sorted; not recorded which), taken on the day of the yellow fever booster vaccination. The rearrangement links TRBV29-1 to TRBJ1-1; the D gene is possibly TRBD1 (6 bases). The CDR3 sequence is CSVEEFRGSTEAFF. In DNA form, the CDR3 reads TGCAGCGTTGAGGAGTTCAGGGGATCCACTGAAGCTTTCTTT.